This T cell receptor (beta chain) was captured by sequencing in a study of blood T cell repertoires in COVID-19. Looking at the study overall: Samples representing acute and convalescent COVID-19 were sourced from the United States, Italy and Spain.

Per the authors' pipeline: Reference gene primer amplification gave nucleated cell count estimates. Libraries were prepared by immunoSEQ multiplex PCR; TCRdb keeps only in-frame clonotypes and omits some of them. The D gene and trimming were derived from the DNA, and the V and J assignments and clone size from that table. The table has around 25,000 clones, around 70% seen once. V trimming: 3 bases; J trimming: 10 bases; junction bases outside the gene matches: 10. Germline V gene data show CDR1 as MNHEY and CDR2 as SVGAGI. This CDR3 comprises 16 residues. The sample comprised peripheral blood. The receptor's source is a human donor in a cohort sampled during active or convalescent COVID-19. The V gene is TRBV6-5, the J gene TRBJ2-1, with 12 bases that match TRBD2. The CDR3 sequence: CASSYRSSGRAGEQFF. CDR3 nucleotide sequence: TGTGCCAGCAGTTATCGCTCTAGCGGGAGGGCGGGGGAGCAGTTCTTC.